This T cell receptor beta chain was found in a study of metastatic and nonmetastatic thyroid tumors. Turning to the study itself: Repertoire comparisons spanned blood and tumor or nodule tissue from malignant and benign thyroid patients.

The study, taken as a whole, reports: Patients with malignant thyroid tumors reportedly had significantly higher TCR beta diversity than those with benign nodules, in blood and tumor.

Each patient came to thyroid surgery without any prior treatment (of any kind). The authors' processing: Building a distant-metastasis classifier for papillary thyroid cancer drew on CDR3 differences across clinicopathological groups. TCRdb reprocessed the PCR reads via MiXCR. TCRdb, not the authors, supplied the V and J calls. This sample has 25,000 to 30,000 clones, with 3.7% found just once. CDR3 length equals 15 residues. The ends were cut back, 4 bases at V and 2 bases at J, with 12 bases in the middle. Germline V gene data show CDR1 as MNHEY and CDR2 as SVGEGT. This clone is labeled medium-sized (0.01 to 0.1%). Its antigen is currently unknown.

Sequencing input: blood. The genes are TRBV6-2 or TRBV6-3 and TRBJ1-5; maybe TRBD1 (6 bases). The TCR was taken from a male donor with papillary thyroid cancer or a benign thyroid nodule (not recorded which). Some clones in this sample may be carry-over from other donors' samples. CDR3 residues: CASSWEGGRNQPQHF. The CDR3 bases are TGTGCCAGCAGTTGGGAAGGGGGGCGCAATCAGCCCCAGCATTTT.